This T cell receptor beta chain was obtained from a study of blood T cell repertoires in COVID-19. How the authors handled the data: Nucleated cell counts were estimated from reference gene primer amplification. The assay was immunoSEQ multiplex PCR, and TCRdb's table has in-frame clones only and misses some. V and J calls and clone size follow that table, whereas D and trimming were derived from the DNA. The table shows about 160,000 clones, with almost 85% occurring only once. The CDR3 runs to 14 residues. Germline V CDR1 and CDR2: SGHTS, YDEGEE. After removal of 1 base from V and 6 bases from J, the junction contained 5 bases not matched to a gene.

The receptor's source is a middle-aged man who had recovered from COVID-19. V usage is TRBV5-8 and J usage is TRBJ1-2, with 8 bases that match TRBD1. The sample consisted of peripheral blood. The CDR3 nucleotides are TGTGCCAGCAGCTTGCACAGGGGGACCGATGGCTACACCTTC. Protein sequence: CASSLHRGTDGYTF.